This passage covers 27 T cell receptor beta chains from one sample sequenced in a study of T cells in Graves' hyperthyroidism and ophthalmopathy. Authors of the study amplified TCR beta CDR3 regions from RNA transcripts. HTBI primers were employed in a first-round RT-PCR of the TCR CDR3. TCRdb re-called the multiplex PCR reads through MiXCR, storing one row per CDR3 protein. Here the sample spans around 200,000 distinct CDR3 sequences, over 15% being singletons. The sequencing input was blood. The receptors were gathered from a woman between 50 and 59 years old with Graves' hyperthyroidism.

Many counts were recorded for this clonotype. This chain joins TRBV7-2 and TRBJ1-1; D is unresolved. From germline, CDR1 is SGHTA and CDR2 FQGNSA. The CDR3 contains 10 residues. Trimming shortened V by 3 bases and J by 6 bases, and 2 bases separated the two germline ends. CDR3 coding DNA: TGTGCCAGCAGCTTGGCTGAAGCTTTCTTT. Translating it yields CASSLAEAFF. The complete variable domain, with remaining parts taken from reference TRBV7-2 and TRBJ1-1, reads GAGVSQSPSNKVTEKGKDVELRCDPISGHTALYWYRQSLGQGLEFLIYFQGNSAPDKSGLPSDRFSAERTGGSVSTLTIQRTQQEDSAVYLCASSLAEAFFGQGTRLTVV.

In nucleotides, the CDR3 is TGTGCCAGCAGCACGGACAGGGGGTACAATGAGCAGTTCTTC. This gives the protein CASSTDRGYNEQFF. The V gene is TRBV5-4, the J gene TRBJ2-1; the match to TRBD1 covers 10 bases. Trimming cost V 4 bases and J 4 bases; bases outside gene matches: 2. This CDR3 region has 14 residues. CDR1 and CDR2 (germline): SGHNT, YYREEE (reference sequence). The full variable domain, in which reference TRBV5-4 and TRBJ2-1 provide the parts outside the CDR3, is ETGVTQSPTHLIKTRGQQVTLRCSSQSGHNTVSWYQQALGQGPQFIFQYYREEENGRGNFPPRFSGLQFPNYSSELNVNALELDDSALYLCASSTDRGYNEQFFGPGTRLTVL.

The CDR3 DNA sequence: TGCAGCGTCCCACGGGTCCCTGACCAAGAGGGGACCCAGTACTTC. Translating gives CSVPRVPDQEGTQYF. This chain links TRBV29-1 with TRBJ2-5, with D possibly TRBD2 on 5 matching bases. Trimming took 6 bases from V and 7 from J, leaving 24 bases between them. This CDR3 region has 15 residues. From germline, CDR1 is SQVTM and CDR2 ANQGSEA.

The table lists this clonotype with many counts. This chain uses TRBV18 with TRBJ1-2; D gene ambiguous. CDR1 is KGHSH, CDR2 LQKENI, per germline. The CDR3 consists of 14 residues. Deletions cut 2 bases from V and 0 bases from J, with 7 bases between. The CDR3, as DNA: TGTGCCAGCTCACCAAACAGCGCTAACTATGGCTACACCTTC. Amino acids: CASSPNSANYGYTF.

This clonotype showed up just a few times. The J gene is TRBJ2-3, the V gene TRBV3-1; D possibly corresponds to TRBD1 (5 bases). This CDR3 is 16 amino acids long. Per the germline V gene, CDR1 is LGHDT and CDR2 is YNNKEL (reference sequence). The germline V and J ends were trimmed by 1 base and 5 bases, with 16 bases remaining between them. The CDR3 region is CASSQGEGARGDTQYF. CDR3 DNA: TGTGCCAGCAGCCAAGGCGAAGGGGCTAGGGGAGATACGCAGTATTTT.

This clonotype has at least ten counts. The chain recombines TRBV18 with TRBJ1-4; unclear D gene. Trimming stripped 3 bases from V and 7 bases from J, with 12 bases between. Germline CDR1 is KGHSH and CDR2 is LQKENI. The CDR3 contains 14 residues. The DNA of the CDR3 is TGTGCCAGCTCACCGGGCCCAGGTCGTGAAAAACTGTTTTTT. Its translation: CASSPGPGREKLFF.

In this sample, this clonotype turned up many times. This chain links TRBV5-6 with TRBJ1-1; D gene unclear. V was trimmed by 4 bases and J by 5 bases, leaving 12 bases between them. The CDR3 contains 13 residues. The germline V gene has CDR1 SGHDT and CDR2 YYEEEE. In nucleotides, the CDR3 is TGTGCCAGCAGCGGATGGACGGGAACTGAAGCTTTCTTT. The encoded protein is CASSGWTGTEAFF.

This clonotype has at least ten counts. The chain has TRBV7-9 and TRBJ2-1; D unclear. V gave up 2 bases and J gave up 6 bases, with 5 bases separating them. This CDR3 comprises 12 residues. Per germline, CDR1 SEHNR and CDR2 FQNEAQ (reference sequence). The CDR3 here is CASSLLLNEQFF. DNA for the CDR3: TGTGCCAGCAGCTTACTCCTCAATGAGCAGTTCTTC.

This clonotype was seen at least ten times. The chain has TRBV12-3 or TRBV12-4 and TRBJ1-4; D may be TRBD1 (5 bases). The V end was cut by 2 bases, the J end by 7 bases, with 11 bases between. The CDR3 loop spans 14 amino acids. The CDR3 nucleotides are TGTGCCAGCAGTTTATCAGGGTCCGGTGAAAAACTGTTTTTT. Translation: CASSLSGSGEKLFF.

The V gene is TRBV7-9, the J gene TRBJ2-7, with 8 bases that match TRBD1. The germline CDR1 and CDR2 sequences are SEHNR and FQNEAQ (reference sequence). The V gene end was trimmed by 5 bases and the J gene end by 5 bases; junction bases not matched to a gene: 5. The CDR3 contains 13 residues. CDR3 nucleotides: TGTGCCAGCAGCGCCGGACAGGGACACGAGCAGTACTTC. Protein sequence: CASSAGQGHEQYF.

In this sample, this clonotype turned up many times. The chain couples TRBV19 to TRBJ2-2; D is possibly TRBD2 (6 bases). Germline V gene sequence: CDR1 LNHDA, CDR2 SQIVND (reference sequence). V was cut by 9 bases and J by 1 base, with 24 bases left in between. The CDR3 has 18 amino acids. The CDR3: CASRPLGRLKGNTGELFF. Here the CDR3 DNA reads TGTGCCAGCCGACCTCTCGGGAGACTAAAGGGGAACACCGGGGAGCTGTTTTTT.

This clonotype has just one count. V gene TRBV2 combines with J gene TRBJ2-5, with D hard to call. CDR3 length: 13 amino acids. Germline assignment: CDR1 SNHLY and CDR2 FYNNEI. Trimming left V 8 bases short and J 2 bases short, with 12 bases between. DNA of the CDR3: TGTGCCAGCGATCAGTTGTGGCAAGAGACCCAGTACTTC. Its translation is CASDQLWQETQYF. Complete variable domain (other parts from reference TRBV2 and TRBJ2-5): EPEVTQTPSHQVTQMGQEVILRCVPISNHLYFYWYRQILGQKVEFLVSFYNNEISEKSEIFDDQFSVERPDGSNFTLKIRSTKLEDSAMYFCASDQLWQETQYFGPGTRLLVL.

This clonotype was found many times. This sequence joins TRBV12-3 or TRBV12-4 and TRBJ1-1; no firm D call. Trimming took 7 bases from V and 1 from J, leaving 7 bases between them. There are 12 residues in the CDR3. CDR3 bases: TGTGCCAGCATCTTCGGGAACACTGAAGCTTTCTTT. Its translation: CASIFGNTEAFF.

The table lists this clonotype with many counts. The V gene is TRBV2, the J gene TRBJ1-2; a possible D gene is TRBD1 (6 bases). The CDR3 totals 13 residues. Trimming took 8 bases from V and 4 from J, leaving 14 bases between them. CDR1 and CDR2 from the germline V gene are SNHLY and FYNNEI. The CDR3 DNA follows: TGTGCCAGCCTCGCAGGGGCCGGCTATGGCTACACCTTC. It encodes CASLAGAGYGYTF.

With respect to this clonotype: A much larger clone differs from this one at a single base, so this may be a read error. V is TRBV28 and J is TRBJ1-5; possible D gene TRBD1, 6 bases. The CDR3 extends over 14 amino acids. From germline, CDR1 is MDHEN and CDR2 SYDVKM. With 3 bases removed from V and 1 base from J, the gap between germline ends came to 7 bases. Here the CDR3 reads CASSFTGSNQPQHF. The CDR3 DNA follows: TGTGCCAGCAGTTTCACAGGGAGCAATCAGCCCCAGCATTTT. Complete variable domain (other parts from reference TRBV28 and TRBJ1-5): DVKVTQSSRYLVKRTGEKVFLECVQDMDHENMFWYRQDPGLGLRLIYFSYDVKMKEKGDIPEGYSVSREKKERFSLILESASTNQTSMYLCASSFTGSNQPQHFGDGTRLSIL.

The CDR3: CASSQDGMHRDGLTNEKLFF. The DNA of the CDR3 is TGTGCCAGCAGCCAAGACGGCATGCACCGGGACGGATTAACTAATGAAAAACTGTTTTTT. This sequence joins TRBV3-2 and TRBJ1-4; the table's D call of TRBD1 was not tested on the DNA. TRBV3-2 is flagged as a pseudogene. The CDR3 consists of 20 residues.

This clonotype was recorded at least ten times. The genes are TRBV11-2 and TRBJ2-3, with 7 nucleotides matching TRBD2. The CDR3 contains 16 residues. The ends lost 5 bases at V and 0 bases at J; junction bases unmatched: 8. CDR1 and CDR2 (germline): SGHAT, FQNNGV. The CDR3 sequence is CASSGPGLPSTDTQYF. The DNA for the CDR3 is TGTGCCAGCAGCGGACCGGGACTACCTAGCACAGATACGCAGTATTTT.

Regarding this clonotype: A much larger clone differs from this one at a single base, so this may be a read error. The V call is TRBV12-3 or TRBV12-4, the J call TRBJ1-5, with D uncertain. The CDR3 runs 15 residues. V lost 3 bases, J lost 6 bases, and 15 bases lay in between. For the CDR3, the DNA is TGTGCCAGCAGTTTCACCGGGAAAGGCAGTCAGCCCCAGCATTTT. Its translation is CASSFTGKGSQPQHF.

This clonotype was recorded at least ten times. The chain is built from TRBV7-2 and TRBJ2-5, with D possibly matching TRBD2 (7 bases). Germline assignment: CDR1 SGHTA and CDR2 FQGNSA. CDR3 length: 14 amino acids. V lost 5 bases and J 4 bases, leaving 14 bases between the germline ends. The CDR3 loop is CASSGGALLETQYF. CDR3 nucleotide sequence: TGTGCCAGCAGCGGGGGGGCTCTACTAGAGACCCAGTACTTC.

This clonotype was observed at least ten times. Written as DNA, the CDR3 is TGTGCCAGCAGCCAAGATAAGGGCAACTGGAACACCGGGGAGCTGTTTTTT. Its protein is CASSQDKGNWNTGELFF. The rearrangement links TRBV14 to TRBJ2-2; D not certain. The CDR3 is 17 residues long. Germline CDR1 SGHDN, CDR2 FVKESK. The ends were cut back, 0 bases at V and 1 base at J, with 12 bases in the middle.

This clonotype was detected ten times or more. V usage is TRBV6-1 and J usage is TRBJ1-1; TRBD1 matches 10 bases. This CDR3 is 15 amino acids long. From germline, CDR1 is MNHNS and CDR2 SASEGT. Trimming removed 5 bases from V and 6 bases from J; junction bases left unmatched: 9. The CDR3: CASSPGTGAGPEAFF. As DNA, the CDR3 is TGTGCCAGCAGTCCCGGGACAGGGGCCGGCCCTGAAGCTTTCTTT.

Many counts were recorded for this clonotype. This chain joins TRBV7-2 and TRBJ1-2; the D gene is possibly TRBD1 (5 bases). This CDR3 contains 14 residues. CDR1 and CDR2 from the germline V gene are SGHTA and FQGNSA. Between the trimmed V and J ends, which lost 2 bases and 7 bases, there was a span of 14 bases. For the CDR3, the DNA is TGTGCCAGCAGCTTAATAGGTCTCCAGGGTGGCTACACCTTC. This codes for CASSLIGLQGGYTF.

This clonotype was observed many times. The gene calls are TRBV6-1 and TRBJ1-1, with 8 bases fitting TRBD1. In germline, CDR1 is MNHNS, CDR2 SASEGT. The junction had 8 bases not matched to a gene; V was cut back by 6 bases and J by 11 bases. This CDR3 comprises 12 residues. The CDR3 nucleotides read TGTGCCAGCAGACAACAGGGGGATCGGGCTTTCTTT. It yields the protein CASRQQGDRAFF.

This clonotype was recorded at least ten times. J is TRBJ2-1 and V is TRBV6-1; D perhaps matches TRBD2 (5 bases). V lost 7 bases, J lost 3 bases, and 13 bases lay in between. The CDR3 is made up of 14 amino acids. The germline gives CDR1 MNHNS, CDR2 SASEGT. The CDR3 DNA reads TGTGCCAGCATTTGGGGAGAACTCTACAATGAGCAGTTCTTC. Its protein product is CASIWGELYNEQFF.

This clonotype was detected ten times or more. The V and J genes are TRBV20-1 and TRBJ1-1; tentatively, D is TRBD1 (6 bases). V was clipped by 5 bases and J by 11 bases, with 15 bases between them. This CDR3 has 11 amino acids. The V gene's germline CDR1 is DFQATT and CDR2 SNEGSKA (reference sequence). As DNA, the CDR3 is TGCAGTGCTCGGGCAGAGGGGGGTGCTTTCTTT. This encodes CSARAEGGAFF.

The table lists this clonotype with many counts. The chain is built from TRBV20-1 and TRBJ1-5; D is perhaps TRBD1 (5 bases). This CDR3 has 15 amino acids. The V gene lost 0 bases and the J gene lost 7 bases, with 16 bases spanning the gap. CDR1 and CDR2 (germline): DFQATT, SNEGSKA (reference sequence). CDR3 sequence: CSARDLQGAYQPQHF. CDR3 nucleotide sequence: TGCAGTGCTAGAGACTTGCAGGGCGCCTACCAGCCCCAGCATTTT.

At least ten counts were recorded for this clonotype. The chain combines TRBV25-1 with TRBJ2-3; no reliable D call. The germline V gene encodes CDR1 MGHDK and CDR2 SYGVNS. The CDR3 totals 11 residues. V was clipped by 7 bases and J by 6 bases, with 8 bases between them. The CDR3 DNA sequence: TGTGCCAGCATAGCCTGGGATACGCAGTATTTT. Protein: CASIAWDTQYF.